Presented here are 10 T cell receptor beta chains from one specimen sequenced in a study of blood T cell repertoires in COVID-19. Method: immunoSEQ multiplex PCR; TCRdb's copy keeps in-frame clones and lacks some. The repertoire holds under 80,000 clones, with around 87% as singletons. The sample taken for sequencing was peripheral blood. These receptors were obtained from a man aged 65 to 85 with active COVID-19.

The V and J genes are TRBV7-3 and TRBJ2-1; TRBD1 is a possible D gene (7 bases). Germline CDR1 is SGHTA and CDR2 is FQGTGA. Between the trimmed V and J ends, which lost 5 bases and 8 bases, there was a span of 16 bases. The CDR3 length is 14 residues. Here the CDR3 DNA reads TGTGCCAGCAGCCGCGCGGGACAGCACGATGAGCAGTTCTTC. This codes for CASSRAGQHDEQFF.

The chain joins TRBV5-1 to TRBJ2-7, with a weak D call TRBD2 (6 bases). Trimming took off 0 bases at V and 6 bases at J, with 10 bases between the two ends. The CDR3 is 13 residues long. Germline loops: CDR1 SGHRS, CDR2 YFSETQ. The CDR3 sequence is CASSLGGAGEQYF. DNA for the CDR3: TGCGCCAGCAGCTTGGGGGGAGCGGGCGAGCAGTACTTC.

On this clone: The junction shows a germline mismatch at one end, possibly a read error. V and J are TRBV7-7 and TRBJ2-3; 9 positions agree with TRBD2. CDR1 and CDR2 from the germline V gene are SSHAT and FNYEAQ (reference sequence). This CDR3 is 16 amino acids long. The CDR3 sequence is CASSPLGAGGADTQYF. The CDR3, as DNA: TGTGCTAGCAGCCCCCTGGGAGCGGGAGGAGCAGATACGCAGTATTTT.

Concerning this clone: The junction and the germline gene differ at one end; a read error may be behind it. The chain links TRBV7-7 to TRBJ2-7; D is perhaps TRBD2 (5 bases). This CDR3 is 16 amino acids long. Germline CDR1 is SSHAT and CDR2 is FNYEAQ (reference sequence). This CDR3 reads CASSSPGPREEYEQYF. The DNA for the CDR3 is TGTGCTAGCAGCTCCCCGGGCCCCCGGGAAGAATACGAGCAGTACTTC.

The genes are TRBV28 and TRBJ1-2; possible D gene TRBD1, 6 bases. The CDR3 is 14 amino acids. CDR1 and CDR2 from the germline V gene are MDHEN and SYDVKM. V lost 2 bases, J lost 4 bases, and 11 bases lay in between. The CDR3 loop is CASSLGGGPYGYTF. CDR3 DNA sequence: TGTGCCAGCAGTTTAGGGGGGGGCCCCTATGGCTACACCTTC.

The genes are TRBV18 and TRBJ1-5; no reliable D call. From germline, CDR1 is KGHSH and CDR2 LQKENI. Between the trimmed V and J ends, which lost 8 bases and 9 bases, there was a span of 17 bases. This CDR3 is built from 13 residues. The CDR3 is CASRPAREGPQHF. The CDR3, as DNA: TGTGCCAGCCGCCCGGCCCGCGAGGGGCCCCAGCATTTT.

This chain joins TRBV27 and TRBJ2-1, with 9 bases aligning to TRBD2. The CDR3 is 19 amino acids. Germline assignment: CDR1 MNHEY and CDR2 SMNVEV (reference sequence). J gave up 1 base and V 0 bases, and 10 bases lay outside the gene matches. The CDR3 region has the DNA TGTGCCAGCAGTTTATCGATGCCTAGCGGGACGGGATCCTACAATGAGCAGTTCTTC. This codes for CASSLSMPSGTGSYNEQFF.

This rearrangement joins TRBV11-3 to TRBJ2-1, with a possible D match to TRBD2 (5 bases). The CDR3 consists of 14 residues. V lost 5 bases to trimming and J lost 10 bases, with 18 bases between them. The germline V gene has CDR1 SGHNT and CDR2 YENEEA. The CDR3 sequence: CASSPQTTVGEQFF. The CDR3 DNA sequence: TGTGCCAGCAGCCCCCAGACTACCGTCGGGGAGCAGTTCTTC.

CDR3: CASTLAGGPGDTQYF. The CDR3 DNA is TGTGCCAGCACCCTAGCGGGAGGGCCAGGAGATACGCAGTATTTT. This chain connects TRBV7-3 to TRBJ2-3, with 12 bases identical to TRBD2. The CDR3 contains 15 residues. V shed 7 bases, J shed 5 bases, and the junction held 7 bases outside the gene matches. CDR1 is SGHTA and CDR2 is FQGTGA in the germline V gene. Supplemented by reference TRBV7-3 and TRBJ2-3, the full variable domain reads GAGVSQTPSNKVTEKGKYVELRCDPISGHTALYWYRQSLGQGPEFLIYFQGTGAADDSGLPNDRFFAVRPEGSVSTLKIQRTERGDSAVYLCASTLAGGPGDTQYFGPGTRLTVL.

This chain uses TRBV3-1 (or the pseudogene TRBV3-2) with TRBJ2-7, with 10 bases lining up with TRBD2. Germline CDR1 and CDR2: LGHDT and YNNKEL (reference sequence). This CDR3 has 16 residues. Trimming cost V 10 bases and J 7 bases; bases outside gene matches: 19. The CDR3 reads CATENKIAGGAREQYF. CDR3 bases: TGTGCCACCGAGAATAAGATAGCGGGAGGTGCAAGGGAGCAGTACTTC.